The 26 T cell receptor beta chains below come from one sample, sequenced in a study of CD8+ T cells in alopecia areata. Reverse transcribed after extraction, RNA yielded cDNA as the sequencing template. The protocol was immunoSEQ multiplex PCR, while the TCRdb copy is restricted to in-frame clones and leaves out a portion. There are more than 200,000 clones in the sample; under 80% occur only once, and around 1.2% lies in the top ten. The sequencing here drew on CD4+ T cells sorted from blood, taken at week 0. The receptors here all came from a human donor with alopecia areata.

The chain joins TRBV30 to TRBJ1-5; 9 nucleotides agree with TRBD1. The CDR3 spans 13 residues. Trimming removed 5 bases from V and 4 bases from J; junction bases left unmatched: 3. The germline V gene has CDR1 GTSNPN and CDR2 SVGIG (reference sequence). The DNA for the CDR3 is TGTGCCTGGGGGGGACAGGGTAATCAGCCCCAGCATTTT. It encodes CAWGGQGNQPQHF.

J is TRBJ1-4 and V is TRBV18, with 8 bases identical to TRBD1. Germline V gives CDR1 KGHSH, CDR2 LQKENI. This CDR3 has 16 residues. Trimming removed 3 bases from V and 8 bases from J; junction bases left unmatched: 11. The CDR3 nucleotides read TGTGCCAGCTCACCTAACTCCGGGACAGGACTCGAAAAACTGTTTTTT. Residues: CASSPNSGTGLEKLFF. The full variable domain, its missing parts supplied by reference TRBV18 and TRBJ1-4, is NAGVMQNPRHLVRRRGQEARLRCSPMKGHSHVYWYRQLPEEGLKFMVYLQKENIIDESGMPKERFSAEFPKEGPSILRIQQVVRGDSAAYFCASSPNSGTGLEKLFFGSGTQLSVL.

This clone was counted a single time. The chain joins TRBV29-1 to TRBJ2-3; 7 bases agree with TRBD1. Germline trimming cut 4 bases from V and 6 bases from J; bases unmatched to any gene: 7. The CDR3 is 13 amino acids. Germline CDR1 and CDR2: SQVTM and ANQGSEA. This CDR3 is CSVVSTGWDTQYF. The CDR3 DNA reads TGCAGCGTTGTCTCGACAGGGTGGGATACGCAGTATTTT.

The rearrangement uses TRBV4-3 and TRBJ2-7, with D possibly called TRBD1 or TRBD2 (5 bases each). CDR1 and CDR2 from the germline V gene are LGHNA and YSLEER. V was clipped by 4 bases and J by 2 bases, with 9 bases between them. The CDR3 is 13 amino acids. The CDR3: CASSRGSTYEQYF. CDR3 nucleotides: TGCGCCAGCAGCCGGGGGTCTACCTACGAGCAGTACTTC.

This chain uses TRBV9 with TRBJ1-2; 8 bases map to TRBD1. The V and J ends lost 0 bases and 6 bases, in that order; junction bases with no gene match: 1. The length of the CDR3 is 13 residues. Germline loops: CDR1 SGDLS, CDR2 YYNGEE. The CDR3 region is CASSVAGGNGYTF. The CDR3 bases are TGTGCCAGCAGCGTAGCAGGGGGCAATGGCTACACCTTC.

CDR3 protein: CATSRDGGTEAFF. The CDR3 nucleotides are TGTGCCACCAGCAGAGATGGGGGCACTGAAGCTTTCTTT. The gene calls are TRBV15 and TRBJ1-1; weak D call: TRBD1 (5 bases). Germline assignment: CDR1 LNHNV and CDR2 YYDKDF (reference sequence). The V and J ends lost 0 bases and 4 bases respectively, with 6 bases between them. The CDR3 covers 13 residues.

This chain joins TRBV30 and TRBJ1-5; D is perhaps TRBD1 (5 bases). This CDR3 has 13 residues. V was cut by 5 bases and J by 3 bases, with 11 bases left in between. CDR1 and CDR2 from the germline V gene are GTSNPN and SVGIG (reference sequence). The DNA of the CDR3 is TGTGCCTGGGGGGCGAATCTCAATCAGCCCCAGCATTTT. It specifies CAWGANLNQPQHF.

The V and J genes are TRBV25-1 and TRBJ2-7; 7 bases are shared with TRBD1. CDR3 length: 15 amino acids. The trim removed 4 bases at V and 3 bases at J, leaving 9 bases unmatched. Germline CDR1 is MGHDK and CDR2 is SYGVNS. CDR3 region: CASSASTGVLYEQYF. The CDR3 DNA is TGTGCCAGCAGTGCCTCAACAGGGGTCCTCTACGAGCAGTACTTC.

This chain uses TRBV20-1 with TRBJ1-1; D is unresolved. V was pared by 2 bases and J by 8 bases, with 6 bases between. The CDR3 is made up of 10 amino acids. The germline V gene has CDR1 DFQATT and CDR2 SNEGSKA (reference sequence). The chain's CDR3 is CSARWVEAFF. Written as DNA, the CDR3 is TGCAGTGCTAGATGGGTGGAAGCTTTCTTT.

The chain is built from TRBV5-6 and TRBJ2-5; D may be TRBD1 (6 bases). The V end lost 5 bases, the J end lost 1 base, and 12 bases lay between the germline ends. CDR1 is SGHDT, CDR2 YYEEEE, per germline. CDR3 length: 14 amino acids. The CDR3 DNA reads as TGTGCCAGCAGTACAGGGTTTGCCCAAGAGACCCAGTACTTC. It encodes CASSTGFAQETQYF.

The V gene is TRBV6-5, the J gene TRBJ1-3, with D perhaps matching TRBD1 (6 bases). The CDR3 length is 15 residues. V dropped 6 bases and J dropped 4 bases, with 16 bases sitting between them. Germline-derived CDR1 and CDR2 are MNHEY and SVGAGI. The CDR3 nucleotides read TGTGCCAGCAGCCGAACAGGGTCGGGGGGAAACACCATATATTTT. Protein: CASSRTGSGGNTIYF.

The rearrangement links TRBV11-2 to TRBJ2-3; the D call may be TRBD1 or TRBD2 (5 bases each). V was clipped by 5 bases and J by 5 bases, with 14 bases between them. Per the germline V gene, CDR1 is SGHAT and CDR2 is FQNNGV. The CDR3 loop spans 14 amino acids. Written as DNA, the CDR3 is TGTGCCAGCAGCCCCCGGGACCTCCGAGATACGCAGTATTTT. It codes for CASSPRDLRDTQYF.

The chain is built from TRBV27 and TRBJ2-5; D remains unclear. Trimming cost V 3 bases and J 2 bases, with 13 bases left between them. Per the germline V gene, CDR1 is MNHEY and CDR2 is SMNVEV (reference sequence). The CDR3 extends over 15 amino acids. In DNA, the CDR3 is TGTGCCAGCAGTTTGGCCCACATGGCGCAAGAGACCCAGTACTTC. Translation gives CASSLAHMAQETQYF.

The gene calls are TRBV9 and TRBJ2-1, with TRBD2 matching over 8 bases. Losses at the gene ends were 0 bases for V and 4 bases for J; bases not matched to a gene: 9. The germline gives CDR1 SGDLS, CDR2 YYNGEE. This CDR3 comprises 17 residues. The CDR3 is CASSVGPVAGRYNEQFF. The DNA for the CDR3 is TGTGCCAGCAGCGTAGGGCCCGTAGCGGGGCGGTACAATGAGCAGTTCTTC.

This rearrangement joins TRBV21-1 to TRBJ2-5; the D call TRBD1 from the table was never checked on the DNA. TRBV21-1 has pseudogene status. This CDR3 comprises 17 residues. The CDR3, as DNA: TGTGCCAGCAGCAAAGCTCCGGGACAGGGGTTGGGGGAGACCCAGTACTTC. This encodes CASSKAPGQGLGETQYF.

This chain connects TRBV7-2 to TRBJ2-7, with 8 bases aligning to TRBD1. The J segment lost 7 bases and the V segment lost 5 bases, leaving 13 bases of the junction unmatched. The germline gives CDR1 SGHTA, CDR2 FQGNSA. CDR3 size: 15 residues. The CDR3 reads CASSQRQGRGEEQYF. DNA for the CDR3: TGTGCCAGCAGCCAGAGACAGGGGCGGGGTGAGGAGCAGTACTTC.

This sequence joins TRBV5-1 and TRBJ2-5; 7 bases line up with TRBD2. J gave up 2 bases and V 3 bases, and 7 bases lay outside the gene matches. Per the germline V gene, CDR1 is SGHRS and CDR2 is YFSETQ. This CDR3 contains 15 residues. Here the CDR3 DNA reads TGCGCCAGCAGCTCCGTAGGGACTACACAAGAGACCCAGTACTTC. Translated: CASSSVGTTQETQYF.

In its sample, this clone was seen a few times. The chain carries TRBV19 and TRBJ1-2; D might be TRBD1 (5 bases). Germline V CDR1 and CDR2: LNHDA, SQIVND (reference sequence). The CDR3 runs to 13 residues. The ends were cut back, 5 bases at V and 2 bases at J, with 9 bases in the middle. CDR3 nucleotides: TGTGCCAGTAGTTTCGGGGGAAACTATGGCTACACCTTC. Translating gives CASSFGGNYGYTF. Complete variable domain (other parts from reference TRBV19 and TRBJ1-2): DGGITQSPKYLFRKEGQNVTLSCEQNLNHDAMYWYRQDPGQGLRLIYYSQIVNDFQKGDIAEGYSVSREKKESFPLTVTSAQKNPTAFYLCASSFGGNYGYTFGSGTRLTVV.

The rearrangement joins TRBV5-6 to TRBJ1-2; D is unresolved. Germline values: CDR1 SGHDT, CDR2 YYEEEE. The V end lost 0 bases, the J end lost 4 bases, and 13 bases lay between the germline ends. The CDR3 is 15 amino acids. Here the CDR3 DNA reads TGTGCCAGCAGCTTGGCGTTCCAGGCCCGCTATGGCTACACCTTC. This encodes CASSLAFQARYGYTF.

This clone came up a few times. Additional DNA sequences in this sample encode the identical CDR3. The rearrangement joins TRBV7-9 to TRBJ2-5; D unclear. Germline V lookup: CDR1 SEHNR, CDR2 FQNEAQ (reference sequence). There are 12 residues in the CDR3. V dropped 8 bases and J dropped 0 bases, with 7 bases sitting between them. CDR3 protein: CASSLNQETQYF. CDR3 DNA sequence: TGTGCCAGCTCGCTGAACCAAGAGACCCAGTACTTC.

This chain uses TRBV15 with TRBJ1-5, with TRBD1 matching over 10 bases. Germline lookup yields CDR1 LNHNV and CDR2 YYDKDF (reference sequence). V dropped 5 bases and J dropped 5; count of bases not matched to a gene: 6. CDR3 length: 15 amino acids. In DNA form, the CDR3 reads TGTGCCACCAGCCCCTGGGGGACAGGGGATCAGCCCCAGCATTTT. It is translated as CATSPWGTGDQPQHF.

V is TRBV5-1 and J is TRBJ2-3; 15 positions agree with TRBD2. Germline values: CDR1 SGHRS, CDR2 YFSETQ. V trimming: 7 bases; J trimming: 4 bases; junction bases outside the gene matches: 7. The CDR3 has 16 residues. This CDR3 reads CASAYGLAGGPDTQYF. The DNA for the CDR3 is TGCGCCAGCGCTTATGGACTAGCGGGGGGGCCAGATACGCAGTATTTT. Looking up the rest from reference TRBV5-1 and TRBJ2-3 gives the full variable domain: KAGVTQTPRYLIKTRGQQVTLSCSPISGHRSVSWYQQTPGQGLQFLFEYFSETQRNKGNFPGRFSGRQFSNSRSEMNVSTLELGDSALYLCASAYGLAGGPDTQYFGPGTRLTVL.

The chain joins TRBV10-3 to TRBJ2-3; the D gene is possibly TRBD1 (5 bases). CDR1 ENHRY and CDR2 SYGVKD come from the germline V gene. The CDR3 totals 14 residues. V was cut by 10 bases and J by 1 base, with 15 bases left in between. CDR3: CATKTDLGTDTQYF. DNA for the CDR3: TGTGCCACCAAGACAGACCTCGGCACAGATACGCAGTATTTT.

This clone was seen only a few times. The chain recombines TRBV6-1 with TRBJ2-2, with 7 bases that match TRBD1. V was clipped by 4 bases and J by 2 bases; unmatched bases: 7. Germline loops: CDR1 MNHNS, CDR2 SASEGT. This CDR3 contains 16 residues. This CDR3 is CASSAPYRGNTGELFF. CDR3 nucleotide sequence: TGTGCCAGCAGTGCGCCTTACAGGGGAAACACCGGGGAGCTGTTTTTT.

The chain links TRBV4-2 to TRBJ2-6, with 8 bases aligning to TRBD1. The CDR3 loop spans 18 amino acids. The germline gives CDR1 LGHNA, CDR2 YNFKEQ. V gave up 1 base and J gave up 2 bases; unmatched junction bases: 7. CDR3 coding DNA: TGTGCCAGCAGCCAAGTCGGTTCAGGGGGCACTGGGGCCAACGTCCTGACTTTC. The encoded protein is CASSQVGSGGTGANVLTF.

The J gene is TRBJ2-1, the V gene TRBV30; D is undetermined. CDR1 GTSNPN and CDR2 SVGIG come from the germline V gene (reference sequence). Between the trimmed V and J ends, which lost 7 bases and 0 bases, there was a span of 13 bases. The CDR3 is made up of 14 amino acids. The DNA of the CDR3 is TGTGCCTACACCCGCCTTAGCTCCTACAATGAGCAGTTCTTC. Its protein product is CAYTRLSSYNEQFF.